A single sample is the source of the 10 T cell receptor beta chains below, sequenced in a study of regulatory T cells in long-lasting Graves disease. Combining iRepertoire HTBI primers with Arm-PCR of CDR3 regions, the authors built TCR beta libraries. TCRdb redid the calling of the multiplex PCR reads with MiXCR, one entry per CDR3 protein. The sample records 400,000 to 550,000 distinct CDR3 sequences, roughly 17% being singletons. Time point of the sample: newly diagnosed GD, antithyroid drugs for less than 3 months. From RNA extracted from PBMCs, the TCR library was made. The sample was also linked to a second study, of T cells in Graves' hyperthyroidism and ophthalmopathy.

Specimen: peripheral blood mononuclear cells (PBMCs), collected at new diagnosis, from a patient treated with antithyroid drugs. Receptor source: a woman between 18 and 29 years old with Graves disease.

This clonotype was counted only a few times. The CDR3 DNA sequence: TGTGCCAGCAGTTTATCAGTCCCGGGCTACAATGAGCAGTTCTTC. Amino acid sequence: CASSLSVPGYNEQFF. The V gene is TRBV28, the J gene TRBJ2-1; D gene ambiguous. Germline V gene sequence: CDR1 MDHEN, CDR2 SYDVKM. This CDR3 region has 15 residues. V was pared by 1 base and J by 3 bases, with 10 bases between.

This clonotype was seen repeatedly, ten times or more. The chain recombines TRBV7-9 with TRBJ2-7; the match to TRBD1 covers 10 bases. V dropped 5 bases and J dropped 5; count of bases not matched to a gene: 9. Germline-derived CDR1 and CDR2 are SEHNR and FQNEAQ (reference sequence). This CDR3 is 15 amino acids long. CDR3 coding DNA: TGTGCCAGCAGCCCCCCGGGACAGGGGAGGAACGAGCAGTACTTC. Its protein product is CASSPPGQGRNEQYF. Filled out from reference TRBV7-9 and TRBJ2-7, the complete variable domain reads DTGVSQNPRHKITKRGQNVTFRCDPISEHNRLYWYRQTLGQGPEFLTYFQNEAQLEKSRLLSDRFSAERPKGSFSTLEIQRTEQGDSAMYLCASSPPGQGRNEQYFGPGTRLTVT.

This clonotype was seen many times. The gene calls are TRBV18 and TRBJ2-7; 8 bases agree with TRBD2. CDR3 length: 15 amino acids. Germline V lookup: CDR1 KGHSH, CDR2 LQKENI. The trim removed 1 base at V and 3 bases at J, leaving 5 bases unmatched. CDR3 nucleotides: TGTGCCAGCTCACCACGGGGGACTAGTCTCTACGAGCAGTACTTC. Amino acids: CASSPRGTSLYEQYF. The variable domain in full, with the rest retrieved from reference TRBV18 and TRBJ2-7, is NAGVMQNPRHLVRRRGQEARLRCSPMKGHSHVYWYRQLPEEGLKFMVYLQKENIIDESGMPKERFSAEFPKEGPSILRIQQVVRGDSAAYFCASSPRGTSLYEQYFGPGTRLTVT.

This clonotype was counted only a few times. The CDR3: CASSLRGTGAYGYTF. The CDR3 region has the DNA TGTGCCAGCAGCTTACGGGGAACAGGGGCCTATGGCTACACCTTC. This chain joins TRBV11-3 and TRBJ1-2; 7 bases are a match to TRBD1. Germline V gene lookup returns CDR1 SGHNT and CDR2 YENEEA. J was trimmed by 4 bases and V by 2 bases; bases with no gene match: 7. The CDR3 extends over 15 amino acids.

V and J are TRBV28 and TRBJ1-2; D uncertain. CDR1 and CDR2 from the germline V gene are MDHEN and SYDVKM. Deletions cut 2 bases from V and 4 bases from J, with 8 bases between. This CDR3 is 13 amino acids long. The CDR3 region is CASSLIGGYGYTF. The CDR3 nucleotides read TGTGCCAGCAGTTTAATAGGAGGCTATGGCTACACCTTC.

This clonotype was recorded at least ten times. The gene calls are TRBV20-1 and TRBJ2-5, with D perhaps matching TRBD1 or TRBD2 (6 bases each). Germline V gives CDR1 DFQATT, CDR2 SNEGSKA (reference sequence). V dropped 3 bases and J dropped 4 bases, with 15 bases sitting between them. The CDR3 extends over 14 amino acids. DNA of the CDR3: TGCAGTGCTAGGTCGGGGGCGCCGGGAGAGACCCAGTACTTC. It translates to CSARSGAPGETQYF.

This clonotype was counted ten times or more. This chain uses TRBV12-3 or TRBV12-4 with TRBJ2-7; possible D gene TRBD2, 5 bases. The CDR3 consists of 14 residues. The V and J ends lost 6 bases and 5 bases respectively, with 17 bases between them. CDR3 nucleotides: TGTGCCAGCAGCAGCGGTCGGGTTGGAGACGAGCAGTACTTC. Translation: CASSSGRVGDEQYF.

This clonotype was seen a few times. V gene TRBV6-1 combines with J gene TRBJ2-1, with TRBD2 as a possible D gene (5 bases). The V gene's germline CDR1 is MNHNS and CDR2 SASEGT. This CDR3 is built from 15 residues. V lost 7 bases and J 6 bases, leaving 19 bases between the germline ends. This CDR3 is CASTPEGGLTNEQFF. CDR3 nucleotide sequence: TGTGCCAGCACCCCCGAGGGCGGGCTTACCAATGAGCAGTTCTTC.

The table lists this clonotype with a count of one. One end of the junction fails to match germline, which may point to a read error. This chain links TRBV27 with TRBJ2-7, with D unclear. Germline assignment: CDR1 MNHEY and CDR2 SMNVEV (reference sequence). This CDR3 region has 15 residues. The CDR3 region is CAGSLSPVISYEQYF. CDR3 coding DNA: TGTGCCGGCAGTTTGTCGCCGGTTATTTCCTACGAGCAGTACTTC.

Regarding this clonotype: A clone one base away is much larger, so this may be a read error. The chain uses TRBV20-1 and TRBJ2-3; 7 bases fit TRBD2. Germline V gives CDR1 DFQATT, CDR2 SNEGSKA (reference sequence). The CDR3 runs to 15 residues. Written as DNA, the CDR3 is TGCGGTGCTAATTCCCTAGCGGACCGCACAGATACGCAGTATTTT. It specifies CGANSLADRTDTQYF.